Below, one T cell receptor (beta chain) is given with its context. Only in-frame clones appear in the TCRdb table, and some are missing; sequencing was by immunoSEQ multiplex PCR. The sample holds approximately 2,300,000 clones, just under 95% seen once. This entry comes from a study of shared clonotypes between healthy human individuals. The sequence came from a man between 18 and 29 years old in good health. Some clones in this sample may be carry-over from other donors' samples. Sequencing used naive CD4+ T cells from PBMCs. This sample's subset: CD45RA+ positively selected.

CDR3 loop: CASSLAQTGNYGYTF. The CDR3 DNA sequence: TGTGCCAGCAGCTTAGCACAGACAGGGAACTATGGCTACACCTTC. V usage is TRBV7-9 and J usage is TRBJ1-2; 7 bases are a match to TRBD1. Germline lookup yields CDR1 SEHNR and CDR2 FQNEAQ (reference sequence). The CDR3 sequence is 15 residues long. The ends lost 0 bases at V and 2 bases at J; junction bases unmatched: 3. Complete variable domain (other parts from reference TRBV7-9 and TRBJ1-2): DTGVSQNPRHKITKRGQNVTFRCDPISEHNRLYWYRQTLGQGPEFLTYFQNEAQLEKSRLLSDRFSAERPKGSFSTLEIQRTEQGDSAMYLCASSLAQTGNYGYTFGSGTRLTVV.